The following is a TCR beta chain sequence with its context. This sample was included in a study of blood T cell repertoires in COVID-19. Trimming stripped 5 bases from V and 4 bases from J, with 11 bases between. From germline, CDR1 is SGHVS and CDR2 FQNEAQ. The CDR3 sequence is 13 residues long. How the authors handled the data: Amplification of reference gene primers provided the estimated nucleated cell counts. The method was immunoSEQ multiplex PCR; TCRdb's version includes in-frame clones alone and lacks a portion of them. V, J and clone size reflect that table, while D and trimming were determined from the DNA. Here the sample spans about 150,000 clones, roughly 80% being singletons.

The receptor was isolated from a man aged 18 to 35 with active or convalescent COVID-19. The gene calls are TRBV7-8 and TRBJ1-1, with D possibly being TRBD1 (5 bases). The sample comprised peripheral blood. DNA of the CDR3: TGTGCCAGCAGCACCTCCAGGGCCACTGAAGCTTTCTTT. It is translated as CASSTSRATEAFF.